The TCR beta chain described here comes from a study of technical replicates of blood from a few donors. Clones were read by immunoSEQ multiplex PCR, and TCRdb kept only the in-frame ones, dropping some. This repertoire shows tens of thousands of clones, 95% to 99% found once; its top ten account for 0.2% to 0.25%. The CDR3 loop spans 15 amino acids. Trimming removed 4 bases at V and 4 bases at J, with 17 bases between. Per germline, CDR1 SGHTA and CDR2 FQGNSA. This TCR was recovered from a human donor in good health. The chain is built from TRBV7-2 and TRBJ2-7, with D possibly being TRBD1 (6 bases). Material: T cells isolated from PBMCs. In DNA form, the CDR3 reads TGTGCCAGCAGCTCGGAAGCCGGGACAACGTACGAGCAGTACTTC. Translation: CASSSEAGTTYEQYF. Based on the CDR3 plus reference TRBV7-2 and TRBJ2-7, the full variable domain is GAGVSQSPSNKVTEKGKDVELRCDPISGHTALYWYRQSLGQGLEFLIYFQGNSAPDKSGLPSDRFSAERTGGSVSTLTIQRTQQEDSAVYLCASSSEAGTTYEQYFGPGTRLTVT.